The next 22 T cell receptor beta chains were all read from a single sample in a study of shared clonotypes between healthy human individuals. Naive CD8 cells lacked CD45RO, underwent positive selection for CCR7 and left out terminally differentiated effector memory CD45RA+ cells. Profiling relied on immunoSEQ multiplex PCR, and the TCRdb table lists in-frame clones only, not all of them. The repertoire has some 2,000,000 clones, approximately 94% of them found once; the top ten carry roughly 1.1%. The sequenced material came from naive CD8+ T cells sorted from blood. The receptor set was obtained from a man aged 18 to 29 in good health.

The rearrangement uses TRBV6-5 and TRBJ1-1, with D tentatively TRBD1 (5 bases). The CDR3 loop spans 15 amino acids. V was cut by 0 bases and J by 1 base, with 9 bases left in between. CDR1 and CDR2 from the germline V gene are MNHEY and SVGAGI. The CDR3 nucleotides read TGTGCCAGCAGTTACTCGTACGGGGCGAACACTGAAGCTTTCTTT. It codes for CASSYSYGANTEAFF.

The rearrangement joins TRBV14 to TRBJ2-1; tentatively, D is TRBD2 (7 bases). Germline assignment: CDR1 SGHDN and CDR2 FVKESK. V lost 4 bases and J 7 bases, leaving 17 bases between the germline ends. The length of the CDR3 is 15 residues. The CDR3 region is CASSPWGGIRNEQFF. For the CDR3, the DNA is TGTGCCAGCAGCCCATGGGGGGGCATCCGAAATGAGCAGTTCTTC. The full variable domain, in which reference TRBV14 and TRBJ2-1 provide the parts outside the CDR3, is EAGVTQFPSHSVIEKGQTVTLRCDPISGHDNLYWYRRVMGKEIKFLLHFVKESKQDESGMPNNRFLAERTGGTYSTLKVQPAELEDSGVYFCASSPWGGIRNEQFFGPGTRLTVL.

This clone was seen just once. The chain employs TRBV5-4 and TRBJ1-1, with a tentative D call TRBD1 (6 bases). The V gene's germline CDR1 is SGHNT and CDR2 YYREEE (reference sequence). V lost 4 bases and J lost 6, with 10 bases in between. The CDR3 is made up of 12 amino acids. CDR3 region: CASSVGGSEAFF. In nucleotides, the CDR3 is TGTGCCAGCAGCGTGGGGGGCTCTGAAGCTTTCTTT.

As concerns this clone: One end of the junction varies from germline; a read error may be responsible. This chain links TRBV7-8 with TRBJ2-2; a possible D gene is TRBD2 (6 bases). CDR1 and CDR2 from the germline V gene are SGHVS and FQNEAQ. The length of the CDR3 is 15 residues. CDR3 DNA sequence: TGTGCCAGCGGCTTCTTTAGCGGGAACACCGGGGAGCTGTTTTTT. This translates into CASGFFSGNTGELFF.

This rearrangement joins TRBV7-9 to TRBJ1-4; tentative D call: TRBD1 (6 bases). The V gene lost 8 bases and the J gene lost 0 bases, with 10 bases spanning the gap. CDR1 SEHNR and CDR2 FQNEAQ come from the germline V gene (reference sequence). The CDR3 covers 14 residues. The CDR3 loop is CASGRQATNEKLFF. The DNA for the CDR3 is TGTGCCAGCGGTCGACAGGCAACTAATGAAAAACTGTTTTTT.

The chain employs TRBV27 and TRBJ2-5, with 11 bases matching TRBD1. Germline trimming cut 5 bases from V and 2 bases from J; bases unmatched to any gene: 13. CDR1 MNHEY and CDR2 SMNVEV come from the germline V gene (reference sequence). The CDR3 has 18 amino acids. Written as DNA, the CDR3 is TGTGCCAGCAGTAAGCTTATCGGACAGGGGGCTGTACAAGAGACCCAGTACTTC. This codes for CASSKLIGQGAVQETQYF.

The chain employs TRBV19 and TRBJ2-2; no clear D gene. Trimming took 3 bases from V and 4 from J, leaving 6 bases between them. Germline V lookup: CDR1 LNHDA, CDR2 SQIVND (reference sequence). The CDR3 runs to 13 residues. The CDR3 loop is CASSIVFTGELFF. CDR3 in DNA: TGTGCCAGTAGTATTGTCTTCACCGGGGAGCTGTTTTTT.

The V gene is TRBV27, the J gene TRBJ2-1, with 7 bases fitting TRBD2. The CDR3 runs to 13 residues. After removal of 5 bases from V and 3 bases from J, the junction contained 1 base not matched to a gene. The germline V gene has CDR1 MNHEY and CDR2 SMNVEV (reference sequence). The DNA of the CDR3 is TGTGCCAGCAGTGCTAGCGGCTACAATGAGCAGTTCTTC. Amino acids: CASSASGYNEQFF.

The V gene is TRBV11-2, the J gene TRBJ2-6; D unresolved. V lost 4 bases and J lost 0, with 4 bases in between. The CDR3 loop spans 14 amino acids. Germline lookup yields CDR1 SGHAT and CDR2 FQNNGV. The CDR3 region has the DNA TGTGCCAGCAGCTCCCTCTCTGGGGCCAACGTCCTGACTTTC. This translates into CASSSLSGANVLTF. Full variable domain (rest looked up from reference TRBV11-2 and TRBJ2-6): EAGVAQSPRYKIIEKRQSVAFWCNPISGHATLYWYQQILGQGPKLLIQFQNNGVVDDSQLPKDRFSAERLKGVDSTLKIQPAKLEDSAVYLCASSSLSGANVLTFGAGSRLTVL.

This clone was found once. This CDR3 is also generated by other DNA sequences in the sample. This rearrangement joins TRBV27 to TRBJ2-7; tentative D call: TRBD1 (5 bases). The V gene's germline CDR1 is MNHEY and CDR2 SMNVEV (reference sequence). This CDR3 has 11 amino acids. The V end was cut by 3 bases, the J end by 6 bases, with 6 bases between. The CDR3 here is CASSFGAEQYF. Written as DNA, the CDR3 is TGTGCCAGCAGTTTTGGGGCCGAGCAGTACTTC.

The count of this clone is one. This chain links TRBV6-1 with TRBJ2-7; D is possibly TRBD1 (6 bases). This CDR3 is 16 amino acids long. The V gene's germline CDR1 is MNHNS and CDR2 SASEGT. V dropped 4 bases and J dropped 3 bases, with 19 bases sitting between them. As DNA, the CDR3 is TGTGCCAGCAGTGGGGGGCAGGCCCAAAACCTCTACGAGCAGTACTTC. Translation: CASSGGQAQNLYEQYF.

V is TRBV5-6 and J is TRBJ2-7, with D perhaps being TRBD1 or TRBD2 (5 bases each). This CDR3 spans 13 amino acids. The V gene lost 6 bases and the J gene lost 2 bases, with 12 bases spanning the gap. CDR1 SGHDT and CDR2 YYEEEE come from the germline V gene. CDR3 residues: CASMAADTYEQYF. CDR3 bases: TGTGCCAGCATGGCAGCGGACACCTACGAGCAGTACTTC.

The CDR3 loop reads CSASWGDKQYF. The CDR3, as DNA: TGCAGTGCTAGTTGGGGGGACAAGCAGTACTTC. The chain recombines TRBV20-1 with TRBJ2-7, with D perhaps assigned TRBD1 or TRBD2 (6 bases each). Trimming took 3 bases from V and 8 from J, leaving 11 bases between them. The CDR3 contains 11 residues. Germline CDR1 reads DFQATT; CDR2 reads SNEGSKA (reference sequence).

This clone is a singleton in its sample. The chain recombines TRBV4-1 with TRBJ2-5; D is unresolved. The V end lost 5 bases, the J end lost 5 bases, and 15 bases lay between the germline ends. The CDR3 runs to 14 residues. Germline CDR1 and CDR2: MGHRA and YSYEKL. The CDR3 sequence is CASSVGPGVETQYF. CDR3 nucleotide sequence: TGCGCCAGCAGCGTTGGCCCGGGTGTGGAGACCCAGTACTTC.

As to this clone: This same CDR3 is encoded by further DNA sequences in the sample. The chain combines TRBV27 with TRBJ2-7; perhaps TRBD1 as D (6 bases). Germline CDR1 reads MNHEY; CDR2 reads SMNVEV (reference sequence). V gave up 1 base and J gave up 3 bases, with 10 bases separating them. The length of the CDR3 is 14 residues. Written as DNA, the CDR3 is TGTGCCAGCAGTTTATGGGCGGACAGCTACGAGCAGTACTTC. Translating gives CASSLWADSYEQYF.

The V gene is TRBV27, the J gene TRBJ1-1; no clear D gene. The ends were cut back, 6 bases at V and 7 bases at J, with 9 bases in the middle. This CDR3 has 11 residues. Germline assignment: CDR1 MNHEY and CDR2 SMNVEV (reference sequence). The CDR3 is CASSDQDEAFF. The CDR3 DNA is TGTGCCAGCAGCGACCAGGATGAAGCTTTCTTT.

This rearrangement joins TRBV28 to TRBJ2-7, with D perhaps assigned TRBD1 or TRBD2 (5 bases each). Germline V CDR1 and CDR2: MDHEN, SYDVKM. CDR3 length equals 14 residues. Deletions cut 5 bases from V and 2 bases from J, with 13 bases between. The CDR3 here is CASSKPGPAYEQYF. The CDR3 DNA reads TGTGCCAGCAGTAAACCGGGACCAGCCTACGAGCAGTACTTC.

In DNA form, the CDR3 reads TGTGCCAGCAGCCCCGTGACAGGGGCTAACTATGGCTACACCTTC. It is translated as CASSPVTGANYGYTF. The chain joins TRBV7-8 to TRBJ1-2; 8 bases map to TRBD1. CDR3 length: 15 residues. J was trimmed by 0 bases and V by 5 bases; bases with no gene match: 5. Germline loops: CDR1 SGHVS, CDR2 FQNEAQ.

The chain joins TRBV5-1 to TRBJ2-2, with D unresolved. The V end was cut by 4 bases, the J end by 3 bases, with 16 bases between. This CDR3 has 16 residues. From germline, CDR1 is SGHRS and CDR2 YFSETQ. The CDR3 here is CASSIPQSFDTGELFF. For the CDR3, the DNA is TGCGCCAGCAGCATACCCCAGAGTTTCGACACCGGGGAGCTGTTTTTT. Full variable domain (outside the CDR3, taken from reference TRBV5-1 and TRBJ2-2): KAGVTQTPRYLIKTRGQQVTLSCSPISGHRSVSWYQQTPGQGLQFLFEYFSETQRNKGNFPGRFSGRQFSNSRSEMNVSTLELGDSALYLCASSIPQSFDTGELFFGEGSRLTVL.

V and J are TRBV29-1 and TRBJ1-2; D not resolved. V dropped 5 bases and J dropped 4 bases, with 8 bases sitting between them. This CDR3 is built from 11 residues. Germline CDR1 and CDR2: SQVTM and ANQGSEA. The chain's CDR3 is CSVYSLYGYTF. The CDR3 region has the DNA TGCAGCGTTTACAGCCTCTATGGCTACACCTTC.

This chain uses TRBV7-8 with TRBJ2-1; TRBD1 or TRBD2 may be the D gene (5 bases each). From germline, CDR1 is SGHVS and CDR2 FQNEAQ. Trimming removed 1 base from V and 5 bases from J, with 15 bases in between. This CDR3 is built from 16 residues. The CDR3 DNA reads TGTGCCAGCAGCTTAGGATTTGGGACGGGAAACAATGAGCAGTTCTTC. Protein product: CASSLGFGTGNNEQFF. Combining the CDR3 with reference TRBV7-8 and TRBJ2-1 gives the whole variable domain GAGVSQSPRYKVAKRGQDVALRCDPISGHVSLFWYQQALGQGPEFLTYFQNEAQLDKSGLPSDRFFAERPEGSVSTLKIQRTQQEDSAVYLCASSLGFGTGNNEQFFGPGTRLTVL.

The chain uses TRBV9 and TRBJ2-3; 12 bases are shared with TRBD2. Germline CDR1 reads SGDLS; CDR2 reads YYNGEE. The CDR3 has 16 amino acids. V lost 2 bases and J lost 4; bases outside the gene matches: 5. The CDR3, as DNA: TGTGCCAGCAGCGTTGATCTAGCGGGGGGGCCAGATACGCAGTATTTT. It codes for CASSVDLAGGPDTQYF.